This entry lists 25 T cell receptor beta chains sequenced from one sample in a study of blood T cells in healthy people across ages. The use of a sample-barcoded 5' primer and a J-beta primer mix characterized a second PCR of about 7 to 12 cycles. TCRdb passed the 5' RACE reads through MiXCR, listing each CDR3 protein once. The sample holds some 900,000 distinct CDR3 sequences, around 49% seen once. The sequencing sample was made of blood. The receptors were sampled from a man aged 30 to 45 in good health.

This clonotype came up a few times. This rearrangement joins TRBV5-1 to TRBJ1-6, with unresolved D. This CDR3 is 14 amino acids long. CDR1 is SGHRS, CDR2 YFSETQ, per germline. The germline V and J ends were trimmed by 0 bases and 7 bases, with 8 bases remaining between them. The CDR3 DNA reads TGCGCCAGCAGCTTGGATAGGACCAATTCACCCCTCCACTTT. It codes for CASSLDRTNSPLHF.

In this sample, this clonotype turned up many times. The chain links TRBV29-1 to TRBJ2-1; no clear D. CDR3 length: 13 residues. From germline, CDR1 is SQVTM and CDR2 ANQGSEA. Trimming left V 0 bases short and J 4 bases short, with 7 bases between. This CDR3 reads CSVEDRLYNEQFF. In DNA, the CDR3 is TGCAGCGTTGAAGATCGTCTTTACAATGAGCAGTTCTTC.

Many counts were recorded for this clonotype. The chain combines TRBV2 with TRBJ2-7; tentatively, D is TRBD1 (6 bases). Looked up from germline, CDR1 is SNHLY and CDR2 is FYNNEI. Trimming left V 4 bases short and J 5 bases short, with 12 bases between. This CDR3 region has 13 residues. In DNA, the CDR3 is TGTGCCAGCAGTGCTACAGGGTACGACGAGCAGTACTTC. This sequence encodes CASSATGYDEQYF. The variable domain in full, with the rest retrieved from reference TRBV2 and TRBJ2-7, is EPEVTQTPSHQVTQMGQEVILRCVPISNHLYFYWYRQILGQKVEFLVSFYNNEISEKSEIFDDQFSVERPDGSNFTLKIRSTKLEDSAMYFCASSATGYDEQYFGPGTRLTVT.

The chain has TRBV20-1 and TRBJ2-1; either TRBD1 or TRBD2 may fit D (7 bases each). The CDR3 consists of 14 residues. The germline V gene encodes CDR1 DFQATT and CDR2 SNEGSKA (reference sequence). Trimming stripped 4 bases from V and 4 bases from J, with 14 bases between. The CDR3 region has the DNA TGCAGTGCTACTGGGACAGCGGGGTACAATGAGCAGTTCTTC. Amino acids: CSATGTAGYNEQFF.

Regarding this clonotype: This may come from a read error, since a much larger clone is one base off. J is TRBJ2-7 and V is TRBV29-1; perhaps TRBD1 as D (6 bases). The V gene's germline CDR1 is SQVTM and CDR2 ANQGSEA. The CDR3 runs to 12 residues. V lost 3 bases and J lost 2, with 8 bases in between. CDR3 amino acids: CSVEGATYEQYF. Here the CDR3 DNA reads TGCAGCGTTGAGGGGGCAACCTACGAGCAGTACTTC.

This clonotype was recorded a few times. A junction boundary mismatches the germline segment, possibly from a read error. The rearrangement joins TRBV6-1 to TRBJ2-1, with 8 bases aligning to TRBD2. There are 13 residues in the CDR3. CDR1 and CDR2 from the germline V gene are MNHNS and SASEGT. Written as DNA, the CDR3 is TGCCAAAGTGGGACTAGCTCCTACAATGAGCAGTTCTTC. Translating it yields CQSGTSSYNEQFF.

The V and J genes are TRBV4-2 and TRBJ2-1; TRBD2 agrees at 9 bases. The ends lost 0 bases at V and 13 bases at J; junction bases unmatched: 13. The length of the CDR3 is 16 residues. The germline CDR1 and CDR2 sequences are LGHNA and YNFKEQ. The CDR3 nucleotides are TGTGCCAGCAGCCAAGAGGGAGGGACTAGCAGGGAGACCCAGTTCTTC. It codes for CASSQEGGTSRETQFF.

This clonotype was counted many times. V is TRBV5-1 and J is TRBJ2-5; unclear D gene. Trimming pared 4 bases from V and 5 bases from J, leaving 18 bases between. CDR3 length: 15 residues. Germline V gene sequence: CDR1 SGHRS, CDR2 YFSETQ. This chain's CDR3 is CASSPPVAGEETQYF. In DNA form, the CDR3 reads TGCGCCAGCAGCCCCCCAGTAGCAGGCGAGGAGACCCAGTACTTC.

The CDR3 region has the DNA TGTGCCAGCAGTTTATTGGGCGGGGGGACTTACAATGAGCAGTACTTC. Its translation is CASSLLGGGTYNEQYF. The chain combines TRBV12-3 or TRBV12-4 with TRBJ2-7; 8 bases map to TRBD2. The CDR3 has 16 amino acids. The V and J ends lost 2 bases and 7 bases, in that order; junction bases with no gene match: 13.

This chain joins TRBV29-1 and TRBJ2-1; 7 positions match TRBD2. Germline V gene lookup returns CDR1 SQVTM and CDR2 ANQGSEA. CDR3 length equals 15 residues. V trimming: 4 bases; J trimming: 0 bases; junction bases outside the gene matches: 6. The CDR3 sequence: CSVGRGTSSYNEQFF. In nucleotides, the CDR3 is TGCAGCGTTGGGCGGGGGACGAGCTCCTACAATGAGCAGTTCTTC.

The chain couples TRBV28 to TRBJ2-6; D remains unclear. The CDR3 spans 15 residues. Germline lookup yields CDR1 MDHEN and CDR2 SYDVKM. V lost 3 bases to trimming and J lost 0 bases, with 6 bases between them. The CDR3 here is CASSFKSSGANVLTF. As DNA, the CDR3 is TGTGCCAGCAGTTTTAAGTCCTCTGGGGCCAACGTCCTGACTTTC.

This clonotype was seen only a few times. V gene TRBV3-1 combines with J gene TRBJ2-1, with 12 bases fitting TRBD2. The V and J ends lost 5 bases and 7 bases, in that order; junction bases with no gene match: 9. CDR3 length equals 16 residues. Germline CDR1 reads LGHDT; CDR2 reads YNNKEL (reference sequence). CDR3 amino acids: CASSVPSGGAFNEQFF. CDR3 nucleotide sequence: TGTGCCAGCAGCGTACCTAGCGGGGGGGCTTTTAATGAGCAGTTCTTC.

V gene TRBV28 combines with J gene TRBJ2-5; 11 positions match TRBD1. The J call may not be correct, given that the DNA end is closer to TRBJ2-7. Germline V gene lookup returns CDR1 MDHEN and CDR2 SYDVKM. The length of the CDR3 is 15 residues. The CDR3 reads CASRPGTGGYYEQYF. As DNA, the CDR3 is TGTGCCAGCAGACCAGGGACAGGGGGTTACTACGAGCAGTACTTC.

This clonotype was seen a handful of times. The V gene is TRBV7-9, the J gene TRBJ2-1; no reliable D call. CDR3 length: 14 amino acids. V was cut by 2 bases and J by 0 bases, with 5 bases left in between. Germline values: CDR1 SEHNR, CDR2 FQNEAQ (reference sequence). CDR3 sequence reads: CASSLSISYNEQFF. In DNA form, the CDR3 reads TGTGCCAGCAGCTTATCAATCTCCTACAATGAGCAGTTCTTC.

The chain couples TRBV29-1 to TRBJ2-7, with TRBD2 matching 8 bases. The trim removed 4 bases at V and 3 bases at J, leaving 2 bases unmatched. This CDR3 spans 12 amino acids. CDR1 is SQVTM, CDR2 ANQGSEA, per germline. The CDR3 sequence: CSVGTSFYEQYF. Written as DNA, the CDR3 is TGCAGCGTTGGGACTAGCTTCTACGAGCAGTACTTC.

The V gene is TRBV7-9, the J gene TRBJ2-7, with TRBD1 matching 9 bases. Germline CDR1 reads SEHNR; CDR2 reads FQNEAQ (reference sequence). V lost 6 bases, J lost 0 bases, and 12 bases stayed unmatched. The CDR3 contains 17 residues. CDR3 in amino acids: CASSPEIGQGPSYEQYF. The DNA of the CDR3 is TGTGCCAGCAGTCCTGAAATTGGACAGGGGCCCTCCTACGAGCAGTACTTC. Based on the CDR3 plus reference TRBV7-9 and TRBJ2-7, the full variable domain is DTGVSQNPRHKITKRGQNVTFRCDPISEHNRLYWYRQTLGQGPEFLTYFQNEAQLEKSRLLSDRFSAERPKGSFSTLEIQRTEQGDSAMYLCASSPEIGQGPSYEQYFGPGTRLTVT.

In its sample, this clonotype was seen many times. V usage is TRBV10-3 and J usage is TRBJ2-2, with D unclear. The germline CDR1 and CDR2 sequences are ENHRY and SYGVKD. With 7 bases removed from V and 2 bases from J, the gap between germline ends came to 11 bases. This CDR3 region has 14 residues. In nucleotides, the CDR3 is TGTGCCATCACTGGTAGCCTAAACACCGGGGAGCTGTTTTTT. It yields the protein CAITGSLNTGELFF.

The chain links TRBV14 to TRBJ2-3; no reliable D call. The CDR3 totals 14 residues. Trimming took off 4 bases at V and 2 bases at J, with 10 bases between the two ends. CDR1 is SGHDN and CDR2 is FVKESK in the germline V gene. In DNA form, the CDR3 reads TGTGCCAGCAGCCGGGCTTGGGTCACAGATACGCAGTATTTT. Encoded protein: CASSRAWVTDTQYF.

To note about this clonotype: Given a much more abundant clone one base away, this may be a read error. J is TRBJ2-4 and V is TRBV29-1; 9 bases line up with TRBD1. The end of the DNA aligns better with TRBJ2-7, so the J call may be wrong. The CDR3 sequence is 14 residues long. The germline V gene encodes CDR1 SQVTM and CDR2 ANQGSEA. The CDR3, as DNA: TGCAGCGCTAGAAAGGGACAGGGAAGCTACGAGCAGTACTTC. Protein sequence: CSARKGQGSYEQYF.

The chain carries TRBV4-3 and TRBJ2-1, with unresolved D. The CDR3 length is 17 residues. V lost 0 bases, J lost 0 bases, and 12 bases lay in between. Germline V gives CDR1 LGHNA, CDR2 YSLEER. CDR3 protein: CASSQDAGSGSYNEQFF. The CDR3 DNA is TGCGCCAGCAGCCAAGATGCCGGCTCCGGCTCCTACAATGAGCAGTTCTTC.

This chain uses TRBV29-1 with TRBJ2-7; 7 positions match TRBD1. Germline V gene lookup returns CDR1 SQVTM and CDR2 ANQGSEA. After removal of 7 bases from V and 3 bases from J, the junction contained 9 bases not matched to a gene. This CDR3 is built from 13 residues. This CDR3 is CSALEGASYEQYF. In nucleotides, the CDR3 is TGCAGCGCCCTCGAGGGGGCGAGCTACGAGCAGTACTTC.

This clonotype was counted a single time. This sequence joins TRBV28 and TRBJ2-1; the match to TRBD1 covers 12 bases. The CDR3 covers 15 residues. Germline V CDR1 and CDR2: MDHEN, SYDVKM. V dropped 3 bases and J dropped 13; count of bases not matched to a gene: 10. The CDR3 sequence: CASSFRDRGPTTQFF. The CDR3 DNA reads TGTGCCAGCAGTTTTAGGGACAGGGGGCCCACCACCCAGTTCTTC.

This clonotype was detected only a few times. The chain uses TRBV5-1 and TRBJ2-7; 10 bases fit TRBD2. Looked up from germline, CDR1 is SGHRS and CDR2 is YFSETQ. The CDR3 is made up of 17 amino acids. J was trimmed by 3 bases and V by 2 bases; bases with no gene match: 11. CDR3 nucleotide sequence: TGCGCCAGCAGCTTACATCTAGCGGGGGATTACGACTACGAGCAGTACTTC. As protein: CASSLHLAGDYDYEQYF.

This clonotype was recorded a few times. The chain carries TRBV7-2 and TRBJ2-3; D not certain. Germline V gives CDR1 SGHTA, CDR2 FQGNSA. This CDR3 region has 13 residues. Trimming removed 2 bases from V and 3 bases from J, with 6 bases in between. Here the CDR3 DNA reads TGTGCCAGCAGCTTATACTTGACAGATACGCAGTATTTT. Its protein product is CASSLYLTDTQYF.

This chain connects TRBV9 to TRBJ2-5, with D perhaps matching TRBD1 (6 bases). There are 15 residues in the CDR3. Germline V gives CDR1 SGDLS, CDR2 YYNGEE. V lost 2 bases and J 5 bases, leaving 16 bases between the germline ends. The CDR3 bases are TGTGCCAGCAGCGTGGGGACAATTGGTGCGGAGACCCAGTACTTC. Its protein is CASSVGTIGAETQYF.